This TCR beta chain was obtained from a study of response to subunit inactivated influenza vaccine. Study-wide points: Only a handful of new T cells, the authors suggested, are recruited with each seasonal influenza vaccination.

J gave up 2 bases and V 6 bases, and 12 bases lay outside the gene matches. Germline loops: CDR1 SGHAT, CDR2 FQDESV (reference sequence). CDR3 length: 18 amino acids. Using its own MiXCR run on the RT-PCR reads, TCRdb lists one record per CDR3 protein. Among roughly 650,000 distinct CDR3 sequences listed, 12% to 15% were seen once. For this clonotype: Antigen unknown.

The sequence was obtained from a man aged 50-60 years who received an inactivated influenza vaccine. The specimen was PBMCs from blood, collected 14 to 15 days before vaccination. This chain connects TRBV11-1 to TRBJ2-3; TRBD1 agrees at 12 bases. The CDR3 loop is CASSTTGTGGEDTDTQYF. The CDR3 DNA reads TGTGCCAGCAGTACTACCGGGACAGGGGGCGAGGACACAGATACGCAGTATTTT.